This TCR beta chain was sequenced in a study of blood T cell repertoires in COVID-19. At the level of the study: Italy, Spain and the United States were the sources of the convalescent and acute COVID-19 samples.

Profiling relied on immunoSEQ multiplex PCR, and the TCRdb table lists in-frame clones only, not all of them. The sample holds about 340,000 clones, around four fifths seen once. CDR3 length: 16 amino acids. V was shortened by 1 base and J by 0 bases, with 10 bases between the two germline ends. Germline V gives CDR1 SGHTA, CDR2 FQGNSA. The material sequenced was peripheral blood. This sequence joins TRBV7-2 and TRBJ2-4, with D possibly being TRBD1 (5 bases). This receptor was identified in a man aged 30 to 45 with active or convalescent COVID-19. In DNA form, the CDR3 reads TGTGCCAGCAGCTTAGGCCAGGGCCTAGCCAAAAACATTCAGTACTTC. This encodes CASSLGQGLAKNIQYF.